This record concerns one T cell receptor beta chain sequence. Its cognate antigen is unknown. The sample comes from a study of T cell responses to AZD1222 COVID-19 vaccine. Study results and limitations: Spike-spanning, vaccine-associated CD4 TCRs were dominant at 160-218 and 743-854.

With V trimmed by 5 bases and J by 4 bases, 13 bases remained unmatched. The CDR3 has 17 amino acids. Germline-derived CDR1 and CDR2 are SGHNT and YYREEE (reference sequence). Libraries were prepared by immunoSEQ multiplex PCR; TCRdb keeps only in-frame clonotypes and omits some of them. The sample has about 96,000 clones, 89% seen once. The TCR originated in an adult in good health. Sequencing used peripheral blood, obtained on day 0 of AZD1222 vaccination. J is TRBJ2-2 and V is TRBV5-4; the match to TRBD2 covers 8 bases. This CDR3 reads CASSSPLTGGLTGELFF. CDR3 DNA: TGTGCCAGCAGTTCACCTCTAACGGGGGGGCTCACCGGGGAGCTGTTTTTT.